What follows are 15 T cell receptor beta chains derived from one specimen sequenced in a study of human T cells and chemical hapten exposure (dated by TCRdb to the early 2020s). Sample time point, as interpreted from the label and publication: patch test 2, 6 weeks after DPC sensitization. This sample's treatment or condition label indicates: therapeutic diphenylcyclopropenone sensitization with weekly scalp DPC. Library preparation was by RACE. Instrument used: NextSeq 500. TCRdb passed the public sequencing reads through fastp at Q25 and MiXCR, retaining productive beta sequences. Identical CDR3 protein sequences are pooled into one entry, listed with their most common genes and DNA. The table for this sample lists about 100,000 distinct CDR3 sequences; roughly an eighth of them were counted only once. The ten largest account for around 3% of the sample. This specimen consisted of whole blood, obtained in connection with sensitization to the hapten diphenylcyclopropenone (DPC). These receptors all stem from a woman in her thirties or forties with alopecia areata. Some clones in this sample may be carry-over from other donors' samples.

This clonotype was detected a few times. The chain recombines TRBV5-5 with TRBJ2-3; tentatively, D is TRBD2 (6 bases). The CDR3 is 15 amino acids. Trimming took off 5 bases at V and 3 bases at J, with 16 bases between the two ends. The germline V gene encodes CDR1 SGHKS and CDR2 YYEKEE (reference sequence). The CDR3 nucleotides are TGTGCCAGCAGTCCGATGAGGACTACGACAGATACGCAGTATTTT. Amino acid sequence: CASSPMRTTTDTQYF.

This clonotype was counted ten times or more. The chain has TRBV7-2 and TRBJ1-4, with TRBD1 as a possible D gene (6 bases). Germline lookup yields CDR1 SGHTA and CDR2 FQGNSA. CDR3 size: 17 residues. V was clipped by 3 bases and J by 2 bases, with 16 bases between them. CDR3 sequence reads: CASSFQTTGRTNEKLFF. For the CDR3, the DNA is TGTGCCAGCAGCTTCCAAACTACAGGGAGGACTAATGAAAAACTGTTTTTT. Together with reference TRBV7-2 and TRBJ1-4, the CDR3 gives the full variable domain: GAGVSQSPSNKVTEKGKDVELRCDPISGHTALYWYRQSLGQGLEFLIYFQGNSAPDKSGLPSDRFSAERTGGSVSTLTIQRTQQEDSAVYLCASSFQTTGRTNEKLFFGSGTQLSVL.

The V gene is TRBV7-2, the J gene TRBJ1-1; the D is unclear. The CDR3 totals 13 residues. The V gene lost 5 bases and the J gene lost 4 bases, with 11 bases spanning the gap. Germline V gene sequence: CDR1 SGHTA, CDR2 FQGNSA. The CDR3 nucleotides read TGTGCCAGCAGCCAAACTCGTTCCACTGAAGCTTTCTTT. Amino acid sequence: CASSQTRSTEAFF.

This clonotype was found many times. The rearrangement uses TRBV20-1 and TRBJ2-1; TRBD2 agrees at 12 bases. This CDR3 spans 15 amino acids. From germline, CDR1 is DFQATT and CDR2 SNEGSKA (reference sequence). V lost 0 bases and J lost 10; bases outside the gene matches: 7. The CDR3 DNA follows: TGCAGTGCTAGAGACCCTAGCGGGGGGGCCACCGAGCAGTTCTTC. Amino acid sequence: CSARDPSGGATEQFF.

This clonotype turned up a few times. The chain employs TRBV11-3 and TRBJ2-2, with D maybe TRBD1 (5 bases). Germline V gene lookup returns CDR1 SGHNT and CDR2 YENEEA. This CDR3 region has 16 residues. V lost 2 bases to trimming and J lost 0 bases, with 10 bases between them. Here the CDR3 DNA reads TGTGCCAGCAGCTTACGGGCAGGGCCGAACACCGGGGAGCTGTTTTTT. Amino acid sequence: CASSLRAGPNTGELFF.

The table lists this clonotype with a few counts. This chain links TRBV29-1 with TRBJ2-3; 9 bases map to TRBD2. There are 14 residues in the CDR3. J lost 1 base, V lost 6 bases, and 5 bases had no gene match. The V gene's germline CDR1 is SQVTM and CDR2 ANQGSEA. CDR3 residues: CSVSRTSGTDTQYF. The DNA of the CDR3 is TGCAGCGTCTCGAGGACTAGCGGCACAGATACGCAGTATTTT.

With respect to this clonotype: A single base separates this from a much larger clone, so it may be a read error. The rearrangement links TRBV29-1 to TRBJ2-5, with D unclear. CDR1 and CDR2 from the germline V gene are SQVTM and ANQGSEA. The CDR3 loop spans 12 amino acids. V lost 5 bases and J lost 9, with 16 bases in between. In DNA form, the CDR3 reads TGCAGCGTTCGACTGTCGGAATACGCCCAGTACTTC. Protein: CSVRLSEYAQYF.

V and J are TRBV7-2 and TRBJ2-5; no definite D call. CDR3 length: 14 amino acids. Between the trimmed V and J ends, which lost 1 base and 3 bases, there was a span of 9 bases. Germline-derived CDR1 and CDR2 are SGHTA and FQGNSA. The CDR3 DNA reads TGTGCCAGCAGCTTAGTCCCTGGGAAAGAGACCCAGTACTTC. Its protein is CASSLVPGKETQYF.

This clonotype was recorded a few times. The chain links TRBV4-1 to TRBJ1-6; weak D call: TRBD1 (5 bases). Per germline, CDR1 MGHRA and CDR2 YSYEKL. The V and J ends lost 6 bases and 10 bases respectively, with 13 bases between them. The CDR3 runs to 13 residues. CDR3: CASRGQAGSPLHF. CDR3 coding DNA: TGCGCCAGCAGGGGGCAGGCGGGCTCACCCCTCCACTTT.

This clonotype was counted ten times or more. The rearrangement joins TRBV11-3 to TRBJ2-5, with D possibly being TRBD2 (5 bases). Germline assignment: CDR1 SGHNT and CDR2 YENEEA. Trimming took 2 bases from V and 9 from J, leaving 22 bases between them. CDR3 length equals 16 residues. The CDR3 spells CASSLTHFSGKEAQYF. The CDR3 region has the DNA TGTGCCAGCAGCTTAACACACTTTTCGGGGAAGGAGGCCCAGTACTTC.

This chain links TRBV11-2 with TRBJ2-7; D gene ambiguous. The CDR3 runs 12 residues. Looked up from germline, CDR1 is SGHAT and CDR2 is FQNNGV. The germline V and J ends were trimmed by 1 base and 2 bases, with 3 bases remaining between them. The DNA of the CDR3 is TGTGCCAGCAGCTTAGCTACCTACGAGCAGTACTTC. Translation: CASSLATYEQYF.

In its sample, this clonotype was seen a few times. The chain is built from TRBV11-1 and TRBJ1-1; the D is unclear. Germline V gene lookup returns CDR1 SGHAT and CDR2 FQDESV (reference sequence). This CDR3 spans 12 amino acids. V lost 4 bases to trimming and J lost 6 bases, with 9 bases between them. The CDR3 protein is CASSWGGAEAFF. DNA for the CDR3: TGTGCCAGCAGCTGGGGTGGGGCTGAAGCTTTCTTT.

This clonotype was seen at least ten times. This chain connects TRBV12-3 or TRBV12-4 to TRBJ2-1; D gene unclear. The CDR3 runs 13 residues. Trimming pared 2 bases from V and 4 bases from J, leaving 6 bases between. The CDR3 bases are TGTGCCAGCAGTTTATTGAGATACAATGAGCAGTTCTTC. Encoded protein: CASSLLRYNEQFF.

The chain links TRBV6-2 or TRBV6-3 to TRBJ2-3; perhaps TRBD1 as D (6 bases). Germline CDR1 and CDR2: MNHEY and SVGEGT. The CDR3 covers 14 residues. Trimming took 8 bases from V and 1 from J, leaving 13 bases between them. The CDR3 DNA reads TGTGCCAGCGTGGGACATCTAGGCACAGATACGCAGTATTTT. It yields the protein CASVGHLGTDTQYF.

In its sample, this clonotype was seen a few times. The chain is built from TRBV7-8 and TRBJ1-1; no definite D call. The V end was cut by 1 base, the J end by 5 bases, with 8 bases between. Per the germline V gene, CDR1 is SGHVS and CDR2 is FQNEAQ. This CDR3 contains 13 residues. The CDR3 sequence is CASSLVEGTEAFF. CDR3 nucleotide sequence: TGTGCCAGCAGCTTAGTAGAAGGGACTGAAGCTTTCTTT.